Listed here are 24 T cell receptor beta chains from one sample, sequenced in a study of blood T cell repertoires in COVID-19. The table came from immunoSEQ multiplex PCR; TCRdb's copy has only in-frame clones and leaves some out. Of around 260,000 clones detected, under 90% appear once; the ten largest clones hold 0.94%. Sequenced: peripheral blood. These receptors were collected from a woman aged 40-49 years who had recovered from COVID-19.

Comment on this clone: Germline and junction disagree at one end, which may indicate a read error. This chain connects TRBV7-7 to TRBJ2-7, with a tentative D call TRBD2 (6 bases). The CDR3 loop spans 14 amino acids. The germline CDR1 and CDR2 sequences are SSHAT and FNYEAQ (reference sequence). The CDR3: CASSLHDGGIEQYF. CDR3 DNA sequence: TGTGCTAGCAGCTTACATGACGGCGGGATTGAGCAGTACTTC.

The rearrangement uses TRBV12-3 or TRBV12-4 and TRBJ2-7, with a weak D call TRBD2 (6 bases). CDR3 length: 13 amino acids. V was cut by 4 bases and J by 6 bases, with 13 bases left in between. CDR3 nucleotide sequence: TGTGCCAGCAGTTCGCGACTAGGGGCCGAGCAGTACTTC. As protein: CASSSRLGAEQYF.

The chain uses TRBV5-4 and TRBJ1-2; tentative D call: TRBD1 (6 bases). From germline, CDR1 is SGHNT and CDR2 YYREEE (reference sequence). The ends were cut back, 4 bases at V and 0 bases at J, with 10 bases in the middle. This CDR3 region has 14 residues. CDR3 in DNA: TGTGCCAGCAGCACGGACAGTCCTAACTATGGCTACACCTTC. Translated: CASSTDSPNYGYTF.

The V gene is TRBV30, the J gene TRBJ2-3; no reliable D call. Germline V lookup: CDR1 GTSNPN, CDR2 SVGIG (reference sequence). The CDR3 is 12 amino acids. Trimming removed 0 bases at V and 4 bases at J, with 5 bases between. The CDR3, as DNA: TGTGCCTGGAGTGTAACAGCAGATACGCAGTATTTT. Protein product: CAWSVTADTQYF.

This clone was seen just once. The rearrangement uses TRBV28 and TRBJ2-7; 8 bases are a match to TRBD1. This CDR3 region has 12 residues. In germline, CDR1 is MDHEN, CDR2 SYDVKM. The CDR3 reads CGRTGKAYEQYF. CDR3 bases: TGTGGCCGGACAGGGAAAGCCTACGAGCAGTACTTC.

The chain recombines TRBV27 with TRBJ2-1; a possible D gene is TRBD2 (5 bases). This CDR3 is built from 15 residues. Trimming removed 8 bases at V and 3 bases at J, with 17 bases between. CDR1 and CDR2 from the germline V gene are MNHEY and SMNVEV (reference sequence). The CDR3 bases are TGTGCCAGCCGAGCCCAACTAGGTGGCTACAATGAGCAGTTCTTC. Its translation: CASRAQLGGYNEQFF.

The chain carries TRBV2 and TRBJ2-5; the match to TRBD1 covers 7 bases. V shed 6 bases, J shed 5 bases, and the junction held 9 bases outside the gene matches. Germline values: CDR1 SNHLY, CDR2 FYNNEI. The CDR3 runs to 14 residues. As DNA, the CDR3 is TGTGCCAGCAGACCGGGACAGTCATGGGAGACCCAGTACTTC. It codes for CASRPGQSWETQYF. Full variable domain (missing parts from reference TRBV2 and TRBJ2-5): EPEVTQTPSHQVTQMGQEVILRCVPISNHLYFYWYRQILGQKVEFLVSFYNNEISEKSEIFDDQFSVERPDGSNFTLKIRSTKLEDSAMYFCASRPGQSWETQYFGPGTRLLVL.

The J gene is TRBJ2-1, the V gene TRBV7-9; no definite D call. CDR1 and CDR2 from the germline V gene are SEHNR and FQNEAQ (reference sequence). The CDR3 has 14 residues. V lost 5 bases and J 1 base, leaving 9 bases between the germline ends. The CDR3 region is CASSRELSYNEQFF. CDR3 nucleotides: TGTGCCAGCAGCAGGGAATTATCCTACAATGAGCAGTTCTTC.

The rearrangement joins TRBV14 to TRBJ2-7; 7 positions agree with TRBD1. The CDR3 sequence is 15 residues long. V was clipped by 4 bases and J by 0 bases; unmatched bases: 6. The germline V gene has CDR1 SGHDN and CDR2 FVKESK. CDR3 coding DNA: TGTGCCAGCAGCCGTCAACAGGGGTTCTCCTACGAGCAGTACTTC. The encoded protein is CASSRQQGFSYEQYF.

The rearrangement links TRBV7-3 to TRBJ2-1; TRBD2 agrees at 14 bases. Germline assignment: CDR1 SGHTA and CDR2 FQGTGA. The CDR3 sequence is 19 residues long. J gave up 0 bases and V 2 bases, and 6 bases lay outside the gene matches. CDR3: CASSLAGLAGVSSYNEQFF. Written as DNA, the CDR3 is TGTGCCAGCAGCTTAGCGGGACTAGCGGGGGTGAGCTCCTACAATGAGCAGTTCTTC.

The sample holds one count of this clone. The J gene is TRBJ1-6, the V gene TRBV11-3, with a tentative D call TRBD1 (6 bases). This CDR3 region has 14 residues. Per the germline V gene, CDR1 is SGHNT and CDR2 is YENEEA. Deletions cut 4 bases from V and 8 bases from J, with 12 bases between. CDR3 coding DNA: TGTGCCAGCAGCTCCAGGGGAAATGATTCACCCCTCCACTTT. Its protein is CASSSRGNDSPLHF.

This clone was detected only once. J is TRBJ1-1 and V is TRBV11-3; D unclear. Trimming removed 2 bases from V and 7 bases from J, with 11 bases in between. Germline assignment: CDR1 SGHNT and CDR2 YENEEA. The CDR3 runs 13 residues. In nucleotides, the CDR3 is TGTGCCAGCAGCTTAAGGATGGGGAGTGAAGCTTTCTTT. Translating gives CASSLRMGSEAFF.

V and J are TRBV29-1 and TRBJ1-1, with D perhaps TRBD1 (6 bases). The germline V gene has CDR1 SQVTM and CDR2 ANQGSEA. The V end was cut by 0 bases, the J end by 2 bases, with 10 bases between. The length of the CDR3 is 14 residues. This chain's CDR3 is CSVEELQGNTEAFF. The CDR3 DNA follows: TGCAGCGTTGAAGAGTTACAGGGAAACACTGAAGCTTTCTTT. Based on the CDR3 plus reference TRBV29-1 and TRBJ1-1, the full variable domain is SAVISQKPSRDICQRGTSLTIQCQVDSQVTMMFWYRQQPGQSLTLIATANQGSEATYESGFVIDKFPISRPNLTFSTLTVSNMSPEDSSIYLCSVEELQGNTEAFFGQGTRLTVV.

J is TRBJ2-3 and V is TRBV7-9; D perhaps matches TRBD2 (6 bases). The CDR3 extends over 15 amino acids. V lost 1 base and J 4 bases, leaving 12 bases between the germline ends. Germline CDR1 SEHNR, CDR2 FQNEAQ (reference sequence). The CDR3 bases are TGTGCCAGCAGCTTAGAACCGGGAGTCTCAGATACGCAGTATTTT. Protein: CASSLEPGVSDTQYF.

The CDR3 DNA is TGTGCCAGTAGAGGGGGGGACTATAGCAATCAGCCCCAGCATTTT. Residues: CASRGGDYSNQPQHF. This sequence joins TRBV19 and TRBJ1-5, with a weak D call TRBD1 (6 bases). The ends were cut back, 6 bases at V and 0 bases at J, with 12 bases in the middle. Germline V gives CDR1 LNHDA, CDR2 SQIVND (reference sequence). This CDR3 is built from 15 residues.

The CDR3 region has the DNA TGTGCCAGCAGTTTAGGCAGAACCTACGAGCAGTACTTC. This gives the protein CASSLGRTYEQYF. V is TRBV12-3 or TRBV12-4 and J is TRBJ2-7; no clear D gene. This CDR3 is 13 amino acids long. Trimming stripped 1 base from V and 2 bases from J, with 6 bases between.

The V gene is TRBV6-1, the J gene TRBJ2-7; 8 bases agree with TRBD2. J gave up 2 bases and V 2 bases, and 2 bases lay outside the gene matches. This CDR3 has 14 residues. Germline CDR1 and CDR2: MNHNS and SASEGT. CDR3 sequence reads: CASSETSGPYEQYF. CDR3 DNA: TGTGCCAGCAGTGAAACTAGCGGTCCCTACGAGCAGTACTTC.

V and J are TRBV7-2 and TRBJ1-2, with 7 bases matching TRBD1. CDR3 size: 17 residues. The V segment lost 1 base and the J segment 3 bases; nucleotides outside the gene matches: 11. Germline V gene data show CDR1 as SGHTA and CDR2 as FQGNSA. The chain's CDR3 is CASSLVGQESLDYGYTF. Written as DNA, the CDR3 is TGTGCCAGCAGCTTAGTTGGACAGGAATCTCTTGACTATGGCTACACCTTC.

The V and J genes are TRBV10-2 and TRBJ1-1, with D maybe TRBD1 (6 bases). Germline CDR1 is WSHSY and CDR2 is SAAADI. The CDR3 spans 13 residues. Trimming took 6 bases from V and 0 from J, leaving 8 bases between them. CDR3 DNA: TGCGCCAGCAGGAGGGACATGAACACTGAAGCTTTCTTT. Residues: CASRRDMNTEAFF.

This rearrangement joins TRBV2 to TRBJ1-5; weak D call: TRBD1 (5 bases). V lost 3 bases and J lost 2, with 8 bases in between. The CDR3 runs to 14 residues. Germline V CDR1 and CDR2: SNHLY, FYNNEI. The CDR3 nucleotides are TGTGCCAGCAGTGAGGGCAGGGGCAATCAGCCCCAGCATTTT. It is translated as CASSEGRGNQPQHF.

The CDR3 DNA follows: TGTGCCAGCAGCATACAGGGGCCGAGCTCTGGAAACACCATATATTTT. As protein: CASSIQGPSSGNTIYF. The V gene is TRBV11-2, the J gene TRBJ1-3; 7 nucleotides agree with TRBD1. The CDR3 runs 16 residues. The ends lost 5 bases at V and 0 bases at J; junction bases unmatched: 7. In germline, CDR1 is SGHAT, CDR2 FQNNGV.

The chain employs TRBV6-5 and TRBJ1-1; D remains unclear. The germline V gene has CDR1 MNHEY and CDR2 SVGAGI. There are 13 residues in the CDR3. V was pared by 6 bases and J by 4 bases, with 12 bases between. CDR3 coding DNA: TGTGCCAGCAGGGAGAGGGTGGGCACTGAAGCTTTCTTT. Encoded protein: CASRERVGTEAFF.

The rearrangement uses TRBV3-1 (or the pseudogene TRBV3-2) and TRBJ2-2; D uncertain. CDR1 is LGHDT, CDR2 YNNKEL, per germline (reference sequence). Trimming stripped 6 bases from V and 2 bases from J, with 4 bases between. The CDR3 is made up of 12 amino acids. Written as DNA, the CDR3 is TGTGCCAGCAGATCTAACACCGGGGAGCTGTTTTTT. This encodes CASRSNTGELFF.

As DNA, the CDR3 is TGTGCCAGCAGCCACCGGGACAGCACCGGGGAGCTGTTTTTT. As protein: CASSHRDSTGELFF. The chain employs TRBV5-4 and TRBJ2-2; the match to TRBD1 covers 7 bases. Losses at the gene ends were 4 bases for V and 4 bases for J; bases not matched to a gene: 4. The germline V gene encodes CDR1 SGHNT and CDR2 YYREEE (reference sequence). The CDR3 loop spans 14 amino acids.